This T cell receptor (beta chain) is from a study of PD-1 blockade in classical Hodgkin lymphoma. Study-level points and caveats: CD4+ TCR diversity rose significantly by C4D1, and CD8+ TCR diversity did not. Factors driving the repertoire differences, possibly disease activity or prior therapy, remain undefined.

The method was immunoSEQ multiplex PCR; TCRdb's version includes in-frame clones alone and lacks a portion of them. Of 120,000 to 150,000 clones in the sample, about 78% were seen once. This CDR3 contains 19 residues. From germline, CDR1 is LNHDA and CDR2 SQIVND (reference sequence). The V and J ends lost 0 bases and 1 base, in that order; junction bases with no gene match: 13. Brentuximab vedotin exposure varied, and every patient relapsed after autologous stem cell transplantation. Under best response, outcomes were complete response, partial response or progressive disease. Concerning this clone itself: Its antigen remains unidentified.

The V gene is TRBV19, the J gene TRBJ1-1; 8 bases align to TRBD1. Sequenced material: peripheral blood mononuclear cells (PBMCs), taken before the second cycle of nivolumab. The receptor comes from a human donor with classical Hodgkin lymphoma. The CDR3 loop reads CASSIDIYPGTGQNTEAFF. CDR3 bases: TGTGCCAGTAGTATAGATATCTATCCCGGGACAGGACAGAACACTGAAGCTTTCTTT.